The 8 T cell receptor beta chains listed next were all sequenced from one sample in a study of metastatic and nonmetastatic thyroid tumors. Thyroid surgery took place with no prior treatment in any patient. MiXCR reprocessed the PCR reads for TCRdb. The sample lists about 69,000 clones; 14% were seen once. The specimen sequenced was blood. The receptor set was obtained from a male donor with papillary thyroid cancer or a benign thyroid nodule (not recorded which). Some clones in this sample may be carry-over from other donors' samples.

This clone was detected a few times. A clone one base away is much larger, so this may be a read error. The chain links TRBV2 to TRBJ2-3; D possibly uses TRBD1 or TRBD2 (5 bases each). Trimming shortened V by 4 bases and J by 6 bases, and 17 bases separated the two germline ends. Germline values: CDR1 SNHLY, CDR2 FYNNEI. The CDR3 is 15 residues long. Here the CDR3 reads CASSGLSGPGDTQYF. The CDR3 DNA reads TGTGCCAGCAGTGGTTTATCGGGACCTGGGGATACGCAGTATTTT.

This clone was counted ten times or more. The rearrangement joins TRBV30 to TRBJ2-5; 7 bases are shared with TRBD1. CDR3 length equals 13 residues. V was pared by 4 bases and J by 5 bases, with 7 bases of the junction left unmatched. CDR1 and CDR2 (germline): GTSNPN, SVGIG (reference sequence). CDR3 in amino acids: CAWTRGLLETQYF. The CDR3, as DNA: TGTGCCTGGACTAGGGGGCTATTGGAGACCCAGTACTTC.

As for this clone: Compared with germline, one end of the junction differs, possibly owing to a read error. The chain is built from TRBV24-1 and TRBJ2-2, with D perhaps matching TRBD2 (5 bases). Looked up from germline, CDR1 is KGHDR and CDR2 is SFDVKD. The CDR3 length is 17 residues. The CDR3 DNA is TGTGCCACCAGTGATTTACCGCTCTGCCAAAATACCGGGGAGCTATTTTTT. Amino acid sequence: CATSDLPLCQNTGELFF.

This clone showed up many times. The genes are TRBV7-9 and TRBJ2-7, with D maybe TRBD2 (6 bases). The CDR3 runs to 15 residues. Germline V gene lookup returns CDR1 SEHNR and CDR2 FQNEAQ (reference sequence). The V end was cut by 1 base, the J end by 5 bases, with 15 bases between. The CDR3 reads CASSLGELAGNEQYV. The DNA for the CDR3 is TGTGCCAGCAGCTTAGGAGAGTTGGCGGGAAACGAGCAGTACGTC.

The V call is TRBV5-1, the J call TRBJ2-7; 7 bases fit TRBD1. The V gene's germline CDR1 is SGHRS and CDR2 YFSETQ. This CDR3 has 15 residues. The CDR3 DNA follows: TGCGCCAGCAGCTTGGCAATAGGGGGCCAGTACGAGGAGTACGTC. Its translation: CASSLAIGGQYEEYV.

This clone came up once. A read error may explain this, as a much larger clone is one base away. This sample also contains other DNA sequences that code for the same CDR3. CDR3 bases: TGTGCCAGCAGCCAGATGACAGGTTGGGCCGGGGAGCTGTTTTTT. This gives the protein CASSQMTGWAGELFF. V usage is TRBV3-1 and J usage is TRBJ2-2; D might be TRBD1 (6 bases). The CDR3 extends over 15 amino acids. The ends were cut back, 3 bases at V and 6 bases at J, with 14 bases in the middle. Germline CDR1 reads LGHDT; CDR2 reads YNNKEL (reference sequence).

This clone occurred many times. V and J are TRBV7-9 and TRBJ2-3, with D perhaps TRBD2 (5 bases). The CDR3 has 14 amino acids. Germline assignment: CDR1 SEHNR and CDR2 FQNEAQ (reference sequence). The V end was cut by 5 bases, the J end by 2 bases, with 11 bases between. The DNA of the CDR3 is TGTGCCAGCAGCCCGTCCGGGATCACAGATACGCAGTATTTT. Translated: CASSPSGITDTQYF.

This clone was recorded many times. This chain joins TRBV29-1 and TRBJ2-1; possibly TRBD2 for D (5 bases). The CDR3 contains 14 residues. Trimming pared 4 bases from V and 6 bases from J, leaving 16 bases between. The germline V gene encodes CDR1 SQVTM and CDR2 ANQGSEA. CDR3 coding DNA: TGCAGCGTTGTACGGGGTCGGGCCCGCAATGAGCAGTTCTTC. Its translation is CSVVRGRARNEQFF.